The text below deals with one T cell receptor beta chain. The sample comes from a study of blood T cell repertoires in COVID-19. Overall study context: There were acute and convalescent COVID-19 samples, and they came from the United States, Italy and Spain.

Trimming removed 8 bases from V and 1 base from J, with 15 bases in between. Germline assignment: CDR1 GTSNPN and CDR2 SVGIG (reference sequence). The length of the CDR3 is 15 residues. Assay used: immunoSEQ multiplex PCR; TCRdb lists only in-frame clones, some missing. In the table there are 150,000 to 200,000 clones, approximately 90% of which are singletons. The rearrangement joins TRBV30 to TRBJ2-6, with D perhaps matching TRBD2 (6 bases). The receptor's source is a man in his 60s with active or convalescent COVID-19. The material sequenced was peripheral blood. CDR3 coding DNA: TGTGCCGGCCGGGGGTCCCGATCTGGGGCCAACGTCCTGACTTTC. This codes for CAGRGSRSGANVLTF.